The source of this T cell receptor (beta chain) is a study of blood T cell repertoires in COVID-19. Sequencing was performed with immunoSEQ multiplex PCR; in TCRdb, only in-frame clones are kept and a portion is missing. The sample contains about 120,000 clones, about 87% of which appear only once. Germline V gene lookup returns CDR1 MDHEN and CDR2 SYDVKM. The V and J ends lost 5 bases and 7 bases, in that order; junction bases with no gene match: 7. CDR3 size: 15 residues. This clone occurred once. The clonotype comes from a woman in her 70s with acute or convalescent COVID-19. This chain uses TRBV28 with TRBJ1-5, with 11 bases aligning to TRBD1. Sequenced input: peripheral blood. DNA for the CDR3: TGTGCCAGCAGTCCAGGGACAGGGGGGAGGCAGCCCCAGCATTTT. Its translation: CASSPGTGGRQPQHF.